The 31 T cell receptor beta chains presented below share a single source sample, sequenced in a study of blood T cell repertoires in COVID-19. Produced via immunoSEQ multiplex PCR; TCRdb's table is partial and in-frame only. The sample has approximately 50,000 clones, approximately 79% seen once; the top ten hold 20% to 30%. Sequenced: peripheral blood. The receptor source for this set is a man between 65 and 85 years old with acute or convalescent COVID-19.

This sequence joins TRBV5-1 and TRBJ2-1, with TRBD1 identical over 8 bases. Germline loops: CDR1 SGHRS, CDR2 YFSETQ. The V and J ends lost 1 base and 3 bases, in that order; junction bases with no gene match: 3. This CDR3 is built from 15 residues. The chain's CDR3 is CASSLRDRGYNEQFF. In DNA, the CDR3 is TGCGCCAGCAGCTTGCGCGACAGGGGCTACAATGAGCAGTTCTTC. Full variable domain (rest looked up from reference TRBV5-1 and TRBJ2-1): KAGVTQTPRYLIKTRGQQVTLSCSPISGHRSVSWYQQTPGQGLQFLFEYFSETQRNKGNFPGRFSGRQFSNSRSEMNVSTLELGDSALYLCASSLRDRGYNEQFFGPGTRLTVL.

The rearrangement joins TRBV10-3 to TRBJ2-3, with TRBD2 matching over 9 bases. CDR3 size: 17 residues. Germline V gene sequence: CDR1 ENHRY, CDR2 SYGVKD. V lost 6 bases and J lost 2; bases outside the gene matches: 12. The CDR3 DNA is TGTGCCATCAGGAATGGAATAGCGGGAGAGACCACAGATACGCAGTATTTT. Protein: CAIRNGIAGETTDTQYF.

The chain recombines TRBV5-6 with TRBJ2-3; D uncertain. The CDR3 has 12 residues. Looked up from germline, CDR1 is SGHDT and CDR2 is YYEEEE. V was cut by 4 bases and J by 3 bases, with 6 bases left in between. The CDR3 region is CASSPTTDTQYF. For the CDR3, the DNA is TGTGCCAGCAGCCCAACAACAGATACGCAGTATTTT.

The chain recombines TRBV14 with TRBJ1-1, with D unresolved. Trimming removed 3 bases from V and 7 bases from J, with 12 bases in between. Per germline, CDR1 SGHDN and CDR2 FVKESK. The CDR3 covers 13 residues. CDR3 nucleotide sequence: TGTGCCAGCAGCCAGTTGAGAACTGGTGAAGCTTTCTTT. Amino acids: CASSQLRTGEAFF. The whole variable domain, filled in from reference TRBV14 and TRBJ1-1, reads EAGVTQFPSHSVIEKGQTVTLRCDPISGHDNLYWYRRVMGKEIKFLLHFVKESKQDESGMPNNRFLAERTGGTYSTLKVQPAELEDSGVYFCASSQLRTGEAFFGQGTRLTVV.

This clone came up a few times. This sequence joins TRBV6-4 and TRBJ1-6; 10 bases are a match to TRBD1. V lost 3 bases, J lost 7 bases, and 3 bases stayed unmatched. Germline V gene lookup returns CDR1 MRHNA and CDR2 SNTAGT. This CDR3 has 15 residues. The CDR3 bases are TGTGCCAGCAGTGAGGAGACAGGGGGCAATTCACCCCTCCACTTT. Amino acid sequence: CASSEETGGNSPLHF.

The rearrangement uses TRBV6-5 and TRBJ1-6; 11 bases line up with TRBD1. After removal of 6 bases from V and 9 bases from J, the junction contained 4 bases not matched to a gene. The germline CDR1 and CDR2 sequences are MNHEY and SVGAGI. This CDR3 contains 14 residues. CDR3 amino acids: CASRRTGGGSPLHF. The CDR3 nucleotides read TGTGCCAGCAGGAGGACAGGGGGCGGTTCACCCCTCCACTTT.

The chain combines TRBV20-1 with TRBJ2-1; a weak D match, TRBD2 (7 bases). Trimming removed 3 bases from V and 3 bases from J, with 21 bases in between. CDR1 is DFQATT and CDR2 is SNEGSKA in the germline V gene (reference sequence). The CDR3 runs 17 residues. The CDR3 sequence: CSASEGGFSSGYNEQFF. CDR3 DNA sequence: TGCAGTGCTAGTGAGGGGGGGTTTTCTAGCGGCTACAATGAGCAGTTCTTC.

The chain is built from TRBV4-3 and TRBJ2-7; 11 positions agree with TRBD1. This CDR3 is 15 amino acids long. CDR1 is LGHNA and CDR2 is YSLEER in the germline V gene. V shed 1 base and J 7 bases; nucleotides not matched to a gene: 6. CDR3 loop: CASSQVGTGGREQYF. Here the CDR3 DNA reads TGCGCCAGCAGCCAAGTAGGGACAGGGGGAAGGGAGCAGTACTTC.

This chain uses TRBV7-8 with TRBJ2-7, with D possibly being TRBD1 (6 bases). The CDR3 runs 14 residues. Germline lookup yields CDR1 SGHVS and CDR2 FQNEAQ. V dropped 6 bases and J dropped 4 bases, with 16 bases sitting between them. Written as DNA, the CDR3 is TGTGCCAGCAGGGTAGACAGGTTTCCGTACGAGCAGTACTTC. Protein sequence: CASRVDRFPYEQYF.

V and J are TRBV28 and TRBJ1-4; the D gene is possibly TRBD1 (6 bases). Germline CDR1 is MDHEN and CDR2 is SYDVKM. The CDR3 is 16 residues long. With 6 bases removed from V and 0 bases from J, the gap between germline ends came to 14 bases. CDR3 residues: CASRLDSPATNEKLFF. As DNA, the CDR3 is TGTGCCAGCAGGTTGGACAGCCCTGCAACTAATGAAAAACTGTTTTTT. Combining the CDR3 with reference TRBV28 and TRBJ1-4 gives the whole variable domain DVKVTQSSRYLVKRTGEKVFLECVQDMDHENMFWYRQDPGLGLRLIYFSYDVKMKEKGDIPEGYSVSREKKERFSLILESASTNQTSMYLCASRLDSPATNEKLFFGSGTQLSVL.

This clone was recorded a few times. The rearrangement uses TRBV12-5 and TRBJ1-5; 8 bases match TRBD1. This CDR3 is built from 14 residues. Germline loops: CDR1 LGHNT, CDR2 FRNRAP. Unmatched junction bases numbered 8, after V lost 6 bases and J lost 7 bases. CDR3 in amino acids: CASGHGQGGQPQHF. The DNA for the CDR3 is TGTGCTAGTGGCCACGGACAGGGTGGCCAGCCCCAGCATTTT.

This clone was detected a few times. The V call is TRBV5-1, the J call TRBJ2-1; TRBD2 matches at 13 bases. The CDR3 runs to 17 residues. V was pared by 4 bases and J by 7 bases, with 11 bases of the junction left unmatched. The germline V gene encodes CDR1 SGHRS and CDR2 YFSETQ. CDR3 sequence: CASSVLLAGGPRNEQFF. In DNA, the CDR3 is TGCGCCAGCAGCGTACTACTAGCGGGAGGGCCGAGGAATGAGCAGTTCTTC.

The CDR3: CSVIRLAGDLNNEQFF. CDR3 sequence (DNA): TGCAGCGTTATAAGGCTAGCGGGGGACTTAAACAATGAGCAGTTCTTC. This sequence joins TRBV29-1 and TRBJ2-1; 10 nucleotides align to TRBD2. Trimming cost V 5 bases and J 5 bases; bases outside gene matches: 12. CDR3 length: 16 residues. Germline V gene lookup returns CDR1 SQVTM and CDR2 ANQGSEA.

The J gene is TRBJ1-1, the V gene TRBV6-5, with a weak D call TRBD1 (6 bases). The CDR3 sequence is 13 residues long. Germline-derived CDR1 and CDR2 are MNHEY and SVGAGI. The V gene lost 6 bases and the J gene lost 3 bases, with 11 bases spanning the gap. The CDR3 is CASSKQGYTEAFF. CDR3 nucleotides: TGTGCCAGCAGCAAACAGGGTTACACTGAAGCTTTCTTT.

The chain uses TRBV9 and TRBJ2-5, with a weak D call TRBD2 (6 bases). The CDR3 totals 15 residues. The V gene lost 0 bases and the J gene lost 5 bases, with 14 bases spanning the gap. Germline loops: CDR1 SGDLS, CDR2 YYNGEE. CDR3 sequence reads: CASSVATGLVETQYF. The CDR3 DNA reads as TGTGCCAGCAGCGTAGCGACGGGACTGGTCGAGACCCAGTACTTC.

The chain is built from TRBV7-9 and TRBJ2-5; 8 bases agree with TRBD2. Germline V gives CDR1 SEHNR, CDR2 FQNEAQ (reference sequence). The trim removed 2 bases at V and 7 bases at J, leaving 18 bases unmatched. The CDR3 sequence is 18 residues long. CDR3 sequence reads: CASSLLLGLAPMRGTQYF. The CDR3 bases are TGTGCCAGCAGCTTACTCCTCGGACTAGCCCCTATGAGGGGGACCCAGTACTTC. The full variable domain, rest sourced from reference TRBV7-9 and TRBJ2-5, is DTGVSQNPRHKITKRGQNVTFRCDPISEHNRLYWYRQTLGQGPEFLTYFQNEAQLEKSRLLSDRFSAERPKGSFSTLEIQRTEQGDSAMYLCASSLLLGLAPMRGTQYFGPGTRLLVL.

V and J are TRBV29-1 and TRBJ2-5; 9 bases are shared with TRBD1. CDR1 and CDR2 (germline): SQVTM, ANQGSEA. V dropped 3 bases and J dropped 4; count of bases not matched to a gene: 6. The length of the CDR3 is 14 residues. Here the CDR3 DNA reads TGCAGCGTTGAGGGACAGGGTTCTGGAGAGACCCAGTACTTC. This codes for CSVEGQGSGETQYF.

V is TRBV7-3 and J is TRBJ1-1; D is uncertain. V was shortened by 5 bases and J by 0 bases, with 7 bases between the two germline ends. This CDR3 has 13 residues. The germline V gene has CDR1 SGHTA and CDR2 FQGTGA. CDR3 sequence: CASSNRVNTEAFF. As DNA, the CDR3 is TGTGCCAGCAGCAACAGAGTGAACACTGAAGCTTTCTTT.

The gene calls are TRBV5-1 and TRBJ1-2; 9 bases match TRBD1. The V gene end was trimmed by 3 bases and the J gene end by 7 bases; junction bases not matched to a gene: 10. Germline V lookup: CDR1 SGHRS, CDR2 YFSETQ. The CDR3 spans 15 residues. Here the CDR3 reads CASSSALQGAGGYTF. The CDR3 DNA sequence: TGCGCCAGCAGCTCCGCTCTACAGGGGGCTGGTGGCTACACCTTC. Filled out from reference TRBV5-1 and TRBJ1-2, the complete variable domain reads KAGVTQTPRYLIKTRGQQVTLSCSPISGHRSVSWYQQTPGQGLQFLFEYFSETQRNKGNFPGRFSGRQFSNSRSEMNVSTLELGDSALYLCASSSALQGAGGYTFGSGTRLTVV.

The chain carries TRBV29-1 and TRBJ2-5, with 7 positions matching TRBD2. J was trimmed by 7 bases and V by 1 base; bases with no gene match: 6. The germline gives CDR1 SQVTM, CDR2 ANQGSEA. The CDR3 has 13 amino acids. CDR3 sequence: CSVEADGGWTQYF. The CDR3 DNA reads TGCAGCGTTGAAGCAGACGGGGGGTGGACCCAGTACTTC.

The rearrangement joins TRBV7-2 to TRBJ2-2; 9 bases align to TRBD2. V gave up 5 bases and J gave up 5 bases; unmatched junction bases: 9. The CDR3 length is 16 residues. Germline CDR1 reads SGHTA; CDR2 reads FQGNSA. The CDR3 spells CASSPLAGTMTGELFF. The CDR3 bases are TGTGCCAGCAGCCCTCTAGCGGGAACGATGACCGGGGAGCTGTTTTTT.

V is TRBV27 and J is TRBJ2-1; D not resolved. V was pared by 6 bases and J by 6 bases, with 12 bases between. Germline V gene data show CDR1 as MNHEY and CDR2 as SMNVEV (reference sequence). This CDR3 has 13 residues. The CDR3 DNA sequence: TGTGCCAGCAGACCGTCCCGAGGCAATGAGCAGTTCTTC. Its protein is CASRPSRGNEQFF.

This clone was seen more than once but under ten times. The CDR3 DNA reads TGTGCCAGCTCATCCGGGACTGCGAACACCGGGGAGCTGTTTTTT. This encodes CASSSGTANTGELFF. The rearrangement uses TRBV18 and TRBJ2-2; a weak D match, TRBD2 (6 bases). V gave up 5 bases and J gave up 0 bases, with 10 bases separating them. There are 15 residues in the CDR3. Germline values: CDR1 KGHSH, CDR2 LQKENI.

The chain uses TRBV6-6 and TRBJ2-5; the match to TRBD2 covers 7 bases. Unmatched junction bases numbered 8, after V lost 2 bases and J lost 5 bases. CDR1 is MNHNY and CDR2 is SVGAGI in the germline V gene (reference sequence). The CDR3 contains 15 residues. The CDR3, as DNA: TGTGCCAGCAGTTACCGGACTAGTATCGGGGAGACCCAGTACTTC. As protein: CASSYRTSIGETQYF.

In DNA form, the CDR3 reads TGTGCCTGGAGTCGGACAGGGGGCATCGAGACCCAGTACTTC. Amino acids: CAWSRTGGIETQYF. The chain has TRBV30 and TRBJ2-5; 11 bases align to TRBD1. With V trimmed by 2 bases and J by 5 bases, 4 bases remained unmatched. The CDR3 consists of 14 residues. Germline assignment: CDR1 GTSNPN and CDR2 SVGIG (reference sequence).

The chain combines TRBV29-1 with TRBJ2-1, with no clear D. There are 13 residues in the CDR3. V was pared by 6 bases and J by 9 bases, with 18 bases between. The V gene's germline CDR1 is SQVTM and CDR2 ANQGSEA. The CDR3 spells CSVALRQEGEQFF. DNA of the CDR3: TGCAGCGTCGCCTTACGTCAGGAAGGTGAGCAGTTCTTC.

V and J are TRBV29-1 and TRBJ2-1, with a weak D call TRBD2 (5 bases). V lost 4 bases and J lost 2, with 9 bases in between. In germline, CDR1 is SQVTM, CDR2 ANQGSEA. The CDR3 consists of 13 residues. CDR3 nucleotide sequence: TGCAGCGTTGGTGGGCGGGCCTACAATGAGCAGTTCTTC. Protein: CSVGGRAYNEQFF.

The gene calls are TRBV6-1 and TRBJ1-2; D gene ambiguous. CDR1 MNHNS and CDR2 SASEGT come from the germline V gene. The ends were cut back, 1 base at V and 4 bases at J, with 13 bases in the middle. This CDR3 has 15 amino acids. The CDR3 nucleotides are TGTGCCAGCAGTGAAGAACTGAACCCTTCCTATGGCTACACCTTC. Its translation is CASSEELNPSYGYTF.

CDR3 loop: CASSFGLAGVTDTQYF. The CDR3 DNA reads TGTGCCAGCAGCTTCGGACTAGCGGGGGTAACAGATACGCAGTATTTT. The genes are TRBV9 and TRBJ2-3; TRBD2 matches at 13 bases. V gave up 4 bases and J gave up 3 bases; unmatched junction bases: 5. This CDR3 contains 16 residues. CDR1 and CDR2 from the germline V gene are SGDLS and YYNGEE.

The rearrangement joins TRBV28 to TRBJ1-2, with TRBD1 matching 7 bases. V gave up 2 bases and J gave up 5 bases; unmatched junction bases: 8. The CDR3 loop spans 15 amino acids. From germline, CDR1 is MDHEN and CDR2 SYDVKM. CDR3 region: CASSLGQGGRYGYTF. CDR3 in DNA: TGTGCCAGCAGTTTAGGGCAGGGGGGCAGGTATGGCTACACCTTC.

V gene TRBV2 combines with J gene TRBJ2-7; D possibly corresponds to TRBD2 (5 bases). Looked up from germline, CDR1 is SNHLY and CDR2 is FYNNEI. The length of the CDR3 is 13 residues. V lost 7 bases, J lost 3 bases, and 13 bases lay in between. CDR3 nucleotide sequence: TGTGCCAGCACCCGGACTGCTGACTACGAGCAGTACTTC. Translating gives CASTRTADYEQYF.